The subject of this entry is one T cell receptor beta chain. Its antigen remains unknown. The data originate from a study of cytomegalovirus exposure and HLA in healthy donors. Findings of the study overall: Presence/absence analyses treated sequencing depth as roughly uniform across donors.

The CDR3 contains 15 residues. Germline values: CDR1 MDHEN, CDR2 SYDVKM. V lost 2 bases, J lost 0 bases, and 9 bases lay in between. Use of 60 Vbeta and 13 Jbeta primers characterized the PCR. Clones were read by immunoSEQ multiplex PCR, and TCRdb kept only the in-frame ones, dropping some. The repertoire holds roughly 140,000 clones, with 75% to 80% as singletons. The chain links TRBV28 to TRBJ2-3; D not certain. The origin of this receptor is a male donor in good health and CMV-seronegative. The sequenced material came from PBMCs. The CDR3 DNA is TGTGCCAGCAGTTTACATGGCACGAGCACAGATACGCAGTATTTT. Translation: CASSLHGTSTDTQYF. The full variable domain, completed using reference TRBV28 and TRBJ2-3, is DVKVTQSSRYLVKRTGEKVFLECVQDMDHENMFWYRQDPGLGLRLIYFSYDVKMKEKGDIPEGYSVSREKKERFSLILESASTNQTSMYLCASSLHGTSTDTQYFGPGTRLTVL.